The 13 T cell receptor beta chains listed next were all sequenced from one sample in a study of identical twins. TCRdb reanalysed the 5' RACE reads using MiXCR and keeps one entry per CDR3 protein. The table records 410,000 or so distinct CDR3 sequences, approximately 18% of them present only once. The sequenced material came from naive T cells sorted from blood. Receptors were obtained from a man in his fifties or sixties in good health.

This clonotype came up a few times. The chain joins TRBV27 to TRBJ2-7; D is undetermined. V dropped 0 bases and J dropped 1 base, with 16 bases sitting between them. The CDR3 length is 17 residues. Germline assignment: CDR1 MNHEY and CDR2 SMNVEV (reference sequence). The CDR3 DNA reads as TGTGCCAGCAGTTTATCCAGGTCTTACGAACTATCCTACGAGCAGTACTTC. The encoded protein is CASSLSRSYELSYEQYF.

In its sample, this clonotype was seen a few times. The rearrangement uses TRBV20-1 and TRBJ2-1; D gene uncertain. CDR1 and CDR2 from the germline V gene are DFQATT and SNEGSKA (reference sequence). V shed 7 bases and J shed 9 bases, with 13 bases lying between them. This CDR3 region has 11 residues. CDR3 in amino acids: CSEQRGVEQFF. The CDR3 coding sequence is TGCAGTGAGCAGCGCGGTGTTGAGCAGTTCTTC.

This chain links TRBV12-3 or TRBV12-4 with TRBJ2-1, with D perhaps matching TRBD1 (5 bases). This CDR3 spans 12 amino acids. V dropped 8 bases and J dropped 10 bases, with 15 bases sitting between them. In DNA form, the CDR3 reads TGTGCCAGCCGCCGGACACATGGAGAGCAGTTCTTC. Protein: CASRRTHGEQFF.

In this sample, this clonotype turned up many times. This sequence joins TRBV14 and TRBJ2-3; maybe TRBD2 (6 bases). The CDR3 runs 15 residues. Trimming pared 4 bases from V and 1 base from J, leaving 12 bases between. Germline V gives CDR1 SGHDN, CDR2 FVKESK. The chain's CDR3 is CASSRLVFGTDTQYF. For the CDR3, the DNA is TGTGCCAGCAGCCGACTAGTCTTCGGCACAGATACGCAGTATTTT.

The rearrangement uses TRBV6-2 or TRBV6-3 and TRBJ2-5; D might be TRBD1 (6 bases). V was clipped by 5 bases and J by 1 base, with 20 bases between them. The length of the CDR3 is 17 residues. CDR1 and CDR2 from the germline V gene are MNHEY and SVGEGT. This CDR3 is CASSTFSPTGLQETQYF. CDR3 coding DNA: TGTGCCAGCAGTACCTTTTCCCCGACAGGCCTCCAAGAGACCCAGTACTTC.

The sample holds many counts of this clonotype. V usage is TRBV3-1 and J usage is TRBJ2-7; TRBD2 matches 10 bases. V lost 0 bases, J lost 2 bases, and 10 bases stayed unmatched. Germline V gene data show CDR1 as LGHDT and CDR2 as YNNKEL (reference sequence). The CDR3 totals 18 residues. For the CDR3, the DNA is TGTGCCAGCAGCCAAGAAGGAGGCGGGACTAGCGCAACCTACGAGCAGTACTTC. This gives the protein CASSQEGGGTSATYEQYF.

This clonotype was detected only a few times. The chain's CDR3 is CASSPGLAGGPEFF. The CDR3 coding sequence is TGCGCCAGCAGCCCCGGACTAGCGGGAGGGCCTGAGTTCTTC. The chain uses TRBV5-1 and TRBJ2-1; TRBD2 matches at 15 bases. Germline trimming cut 4 bases from V and 14 bases from J; bases unmatched to any gene: 7. Per the germline V gene, CDR1 is SGHRS and CDR2 is YFSETQ. This CDR3 is 14 amino acids long.

This clonotype was seen a handful of times. The chain has TRBV9 and TRBJ1-3; possible D gene TRBD1, 5 bases. Germline values: CDR1 SGDLS, CDR2 YYNGEE. Between the trimmed V and J ends, which lost 3 bases and 0 bases, there was a span of 16 bases. The length of the CDR3 is 17 residues. The CDR3 DNA is TGTGCCAGCAGCGCCACCGGGACGGTCTTCTCTGGAAACACCATATATTTT. Protein sequence: CASSATGTVFSGNTIYF.

The V gene is TRBV12-3 or TRBV12-4, the J gene TRBJ2-7; tentatively, D is TRBD2 (5 bases). V dropped 2 bases and J dropped 2 bases, with 16 bases sitting between them. The length of the CDR3 is 16 residues. CDR3 sequence (DNA): TGTGCCAGCAGTTTAACCTTCCAGCGGCAGACCTACGAGCAGTACTTC. Translating it yields CASSLTFQRQTYEQYF.

The rearrangement links TRBV2 to TRBJ2-7, with D perhaps matching TRBD2 (8 bases). The CDR3 sequence is 16 residues long. The germline V gene encodes CDR1 SNHLY and CDR2 FYNNEI. V lost 0 bases and J lost 6, with 18 bases in between. The CDR3 coding sequence is TGTGCCAGCAGTGAAGCGGGACTAGACAGGGACCTCGAGCAGTACTTC. As protein: CASSEAGLDRDLEQYF.

This clonotype occurred a few times. The chain is built from TRBV19 and TRBJ2-2, with unresolved D. Germline loops: CDR1 LNHDA, CDR2 SQIVND (reference sequence). Trimming left V 0 bases short and J 6 bases short, with 5 bases between. The CDR3 covers 13 residues. The CDR3 loop is CASSIDGPGELFF. CDR3 DNA: TGTGCCAGTAGTATAGATGGCCCCGGGGAGCTGTTTTTT.

The gene calls are TRBV3-1 and TRBJ2-1, with 12 bases fitting TRBD2. Per the germline V gene, CDR1 is LGHDT and CDR2 is YNNKEL (reference sequence). This CDR3 region has 17 residues. V shed 6 bases, J shed 7 bases, and the junction held 13 bases outside the gene matches. CDR3 loop: CASSPLAGGPSSNEQFF. CDR3 in DNA: TGTGCCAGCAGTCCTCTAGCGGGGGGGCCGTCGAGTAATGAGCAGTTCTTC.

This clonotype appeared once. The rearrangement uses TRBV14 and TRBJ2-5; unclear D gene. This CDR3 contains 13 residues. V was shortened by 0 bases and J by 7 bases, with 9 bases between the two germline ends. Germline V gene lookup returns CDR1 SGHDN and CDR2 FVKESK. The CDR3 loop is CASSQDSPWTQYF. CDR3 DNA: TGTGCCAGCAGCCAAGATTCCCCTTGGACCCAGTACTTC.